A selection of T cell receptor beta chains follows, all from one sample in a study of blood T cell repertoires in COVID-19. Sequencing was performed with immunoSEQ multiplex PCR; in TCRdb, only in-frame clones are kept and a portion is missing. The table has more than 200,000 clones, about 85% seen once. Sequencing used PBMCs or T cells enriched from blood (not recorded which). The receptors were sampled from a woman in her thirties with acute COVID-19. CDR3s leave out the opening cysteine and the closing phenylalanine or tryptophan.

>TRBJ1-5|TRBV18
ASSQSSGQVNQPQH
>TRBJ1-1|TRBV19
ASSINRDGTEAF
>TRBJ1-1|TRBV29-1
SGDRVNTEAF
>TRBJ1-2|TRBV6-5
ASTTTGPYGYT
>TRBJ2-1|TRBV9
ASSVGGLSYNEQF
>TRBJ1-2|TRBV19
ASIHSSDRIYGYT
>TRBJ2-1|TRBV15
ATSRDWRDRFTNEQF
>TRBJ2-3|TRBV11-3
ASSPTSGQGSDTQY
>TRBJ2-7|TRBV3-1/TRBV3-2
ASMREGSYEQY
>TRBJ2-3|TRBV10-2
ASSRGDTQY
>TRBJ2-5|TRBV27
ASSFNFAGAPETQY
>TRBJ2-5|TRBV9
ASSVGGGTQETQY
>TRBJ2-3|TRBV18
ASSPPLGGALYTQY
>TRBJ2-6|TRBV19
ASSIWSRASGANVLT
>TRBJ2-1|TRBV5-4
ASSLGGQTYNEQF
>TRBJ2-1|TRBV7-9
ASSLARAVSERGINEQF
>TRBJ2-3|TRBV19
ASSTLAGRSDTQY
>TRBJ2-3|TRBV19
ASSNRGMGLDLPDTQY
>TRBJ2-1|TRBV10-1
ASGGLVANEQF
>TRBJ2-7|TRBV7-9
ASSEDGHSYEQY
>TRBJ1-2|TRBV11-2
ASRQSRARGGYT
>TRBJ1-1|TRBV4-2
ASSQAPDGVGTEAF
>TRBJ2-6|TRBV5-4
ASSLRRLSGANVLT
>TRBJ1-5|TRBV4-3
ASSQDWQGSQPQH
>TRBJ2-3|TRBV9
ASSEWDRGGDTQY
>TRBJ2-5|TRBV28
ASSPADRVQETQY
>TRBJ2-2|TRBV9
ASSAHVRGTGELF
>TRBJ1-1|TRBV18
ASSPALGARNTEAF
>TRBJ2-7|TRBV12-5
ASGFSVTSYEQY
>TRBJ2-3|TRBV28
ASRKSGQRIDTQY
>TRBJ2-1|TRBV3-1/TRBV3-2
ASSQRTSGEQF
>TRBJ2-4|TRBV23-1
ASSHLLRVLFPRGKNIQY
>TRBJ2-7|TRBV1
TSSQDWASGRAGVYEQY
>TRBJ2-2|TRBV18
ASSPPYGQGTGELF
>TRBJ2-3|TRBV5-4
ASSVLAGHGDTQY
>TRBJ1-6|TRBV3-1/TRBV3-2
ASSLTGVDGSPLH
>TRBJ1-1|TRBV5-1
ASRGQAMNTEAF
>TRBJ1-1|TRBV5-1
ASSLEDRLFAEAF
>TRBJ1-2|TRBV7-2
ASSLDSVYGYT
>TRBJ2-3|TRBV9
ASSATPGSSDTQY
>TRBJ1-2|TRBV5-1
ASSSRGGNGYT
>TRBJ2-3|TRBV27
ASSFGLAGGTDTQY
>TRBJ1-6|TRBV7-8
ASTFGDSSPLH
>TRBJ2-2|TRBV9
ASSAELLSAANTGELF
>TRBJ2-7|TRBV3-1/TRBV3-2
ASSVGQAYEQY
>TRBJ1-4|TRBV28
ASRELGGREKLF
>TRBJ2-7|TRBV5-4
ASSLPQGGEQY